Presented here are 27 T cell receptor beta chains from one specimen sequenced in a study of blood T cell repertoires in COVID-19. TCRdb's copy holds only in-frame clones and misses some; the assay was immunoSEQ multiplex PCR. The data show 230,000 or so clones, about 87% seen once. The source material was PBMCs or T cells enriched from blood (not recorded which). All receptors derive from a woman in her forties with acute COVID-19.

The genes are TRBV18 and TRBJ1-5, with D possibly TRBD1 on 6 matching bases. V was shortened by 3 bases and J by 7 bases, with 10 bases between the two germline ends. The CDR3 contains 13 residues. The germline V gene has CDR1 KGHSH and CDR2 LQKENI. The chain's CDR3 is CASSPKGDQPQHF. CDR3 DNA: TGTGCCAGCTCACCGAAGGGGGACCAGCCCCAGCATTTT. Based on the CDR3 plus reference TRBV18 and TRBJ1-5, the full variable domain is NAGVMQNPRHLVRRRGQEARLRCSPMKGHSHVYWYRQLPEEGLKFMVYLQKENIIDESGMPKERFSAEFPKEGPSILRIQQVVRGDSAAYFCASSPKGDQPQHFGDGTRLSIL.

This chain uses TRBV10-3 with TRBJ2-5; possibly TRBD2 for D (5 bases). Looked up from germline, CDR1 is ENHRY and CDR2 is SYGVKD. Between the trimmed V and J ends, which lost 10 bases and 5 bases, there was a span of 17 bases. The CDR3 sequence is 13 residues long. CDR3 bases: TGTGCCACCAGAGCGGACGATAGCGAGACCCAGTACTTC. Its translation is CATRADDSETQYF.

This sequence joins TRBV18 and TRBJ1-5; 7 bases are shared with TRBD1. Germline V CDR1 and CDR2: KGHSH, LQKENI. The CDR3 runs to 14 residues. V was clipped by 1 base and J by 6 bases; unmatched bases: 3. The CDR3 loop is CASSPQGAGQPQHF. The CDR3 region has the DNA TGTGCCAGCTCACCACAGGGGGCCGGTCAGCCCCAGCATTTT.

The chain employs TRBV24-1 and TRBJ2-1, with a tentative D call TRBD2 (6 bases). CDR1 is KGHDR and CDR2 is SFDVKD in the germline V gene. V gave up 3 bases and J gave up 9 bases, with 17 bases separating them. This CDR3 is built from 15 residues. In DNA, the CDR3 is TGTGCCACCAGTGATAGCGGGTCTGCGCTGGTTGAGCAGTTCTTC. Translating it yields CATSDSGSALVEQFF.

J is TRBJ2-1 and V is TRBV11-2, with 9 bases identical to TRBD1. Germline V CDR1 and CDR2: SGHAT, FQNNGV. V gave up 3 bases and J gave up 9 bases; unmatched junction bases: 9. This CDR3 is 15 amino acids long. CDR3 residues: CASSLGAQGATEQFF. In nucleotides, the CDR3 is TGTGCCAGCAGCTTGGGGGCACAGGGGGCCACTGAGCAGTTCTTC.

This clone was recorded once. This chain uses TRBV19 with TRBJ1-6; D is ambiguous. CDR3 length: 16 residues. The germline V gene has CDR1 LNHDA and CDR2 SQIVND (reference sequence). V was clipped by 7 bases and J by 8 bases, with 21 bases between them. The CDR3 loop reads CASNTGRWGGYSPLHF. The CDR3 DNA reads TGTGCCAGTAATACTGGACGATGGGGAGGATATTCACCCCTCCACTTT.

This rearrangement joins TRBV11-3 to TRBJ2-1; 11 positions agree with TRBD2. V gave up 4 bases and J gave up 4 bases; unmatched junction bases: 9. This CDR3 is 17 amino acids long. Germline V gene data show CDR1 as SGHNT and CDR2 as YENEEA. CDR3 in amino acids: CASSSLIAGGPYNEQFF. The CDR3, as DNA: TGTGCCAGCAGCTCCCTCATAGCGGGAGGGCCGTACAATGAGCAGTTCTTC.

The V gene is TRBV20-1, the J gene TRBJ1-1; D unclear. Looked up from germline, CDR1 is DFQATT and CDR2 is SNEGSKA (reference sequence). Trimming took off 6 bases at V and 1 base at J, with 6 bases between the two ends. CDR3 length: 11 residues. This CDR3 reads CSAFRNTEAFF. The DNA for the CDR3 is TGCAGTGCGTTCCGGAACACTGAAGCTTTCTTT.

The chain has TRBV11-3 and TRBJ2-1; 13 bases are shared with TRBD2. V lost 4 bases and J lost 9; bases outside the gene matches: 12. Germline V lookup: CDR1 SGHNT, CDR2 YENEEA. The CDR3 is 17 residues long. Here the CDR3 DNA reads TGTGCCAGCAGCTCTAGGCTACTAGCGGGAGGGGGGAGTGAGCAGTTCTTC. It is translated as CASSSRLLAGGGSEQFF.

The rearrangement joins TRBV9 to TRBJ1-2, with TRBD1 matching over 9 bases. This CDR3 has 14 residues. Germline V gene lookup returns CDR1 SGDLS and CDR2 YYNGEE. V was clipped by 4 bases and J by 8 bases; unmatched bases: 9. The CDR3 nucleotides are TGTGCCAGCAGCCTAAACAGGGGGCAGGGCGGCTACACCTTC. This translates into CASSLNRGQGGYTF.

The count of this clone is one. The chain combines TRBV9 with TRBJ2-1; D uncertain. V was pared by 8 bases and J by 1 base, with 16 bases between. CDR1 and CDR2 from the germline V gene are SGDLS and YYNGEE. The CDR3 is 15 amino acids. The CDR3 region is CASSKTPGSYNEQFF. CDR3 DNA sequence: TGTGCCAGTAGCAAGACACCAGGTTCCTACAATGAGCAGTTCTTC. The variable domain in full, with the rest retrieved from reference TRBV9 and TRBJ2-1, is DSGVTQTPKHLITATGQRVTLRCSPRSGDLSVYWYQQSLDQGLQFLIQYYNGEERAKGNILERFSAQQFPDLHSELNLSSLELGDSALYFCASSKTPGSYNEQFFGPGTRLTVL.

The chain has TRBV15 and TRBJ1-3; no clear D gene. CDR1 LNHNV and CDR2 YYDKDF come from the germline V gene (reference sequence). V lost 5 bases and J 3 bases, leaving 14 bases between the germline ends. This CDR3 has 15 residues. CDR3 DNA: TGTGCCACCAGCTCCCGGGAGTTTTATGGAAACACCATATATTTT. It is translated as CATSSREFYGNTIYF.

The V call is TRBV27, the J call TRBJ1-6; 7 nucleotides match TRBD1. With V trimmed by 8 bases and J by 9 bases, 10 bases remained unmatched. Germline V gives CDR1 MNHEY, CDR2 SMNVEV (reference sequence). The CDR3 consists of 14 residues. This CDR3 reads CASRTDRETSPLHF. The CDR3 coding sequence is TGTGCCAGCCGGACCGACAGGGAGACTTCACCCCTCCACTTT.

This clone was picked up one time. The CDR3 bases are TGTGCCAGCAGCTTAGAAGCGATCGGCACTGAAGCTTTCTTT. Encoded protein: CASSLEAIGTEAFF. The chain couples TRBV11-2 to TRBJ1-1; D gene uncertain. Germline assignment: CDR1 SGHAT and CDR2 FQNNGV. V shed 0 bases and J shed 4 bases, with 9 bases lying between them. The CDR3 contains 14 residues.

CDR3 residues: CASRSGTDTQYF. DNA of the CDR3: TGTGCCAGCAGGTCTGGCACAGATACGCAGTATTTT. The V and J genes are TRBV5-4 and TRBJ2-3, with no clear D. The germline V and J ends were trimmed by 5 bases and 1 base, with 5 bases remaining between them. The length of the CDR3 is 12 residues. In germline, CDR1 is SGHNT, CDR2 YYREEE (reference sequence).

The gene calls are TRBV29-1 and TRBJ2-1; 9 nucleotides agree with TRBD2. Losses at the gene ends were 4 bases for V and 0 bases for J; bases not matched to a gene: 7. Germline V CDR1 and CDR2: SQVTM, ANQGSEA. This CDR3 is built from 16 residues. The CDR3 is CSVGLAGSSSYNEQFF. The DNA for the CDR3 is TGCAGCGTTGGGCTAGCGGGGTCCAGCTCCTACAATGAGCAGTTCTTC.

The CDR3: CGSMQGSSGNTIYF. CDR3 nucleotide sequence: TGTGGATCAATGCAGGGCAGTTCTGGAAACACCATATATTTT. The chain employs TRBV9 and TRBJ1-3, with TRBD1 as a possible D gene (5 bases). The CDR3 consists of 14 residues. Germline loops: CDR1 SGDLS, CDR2 YYNGEE.

The chain uses TRBV7-9 and TRBJ2-5, with TRBD2 matching 7 bases. CDR1 and CDR2 (germline): SEHNR, FQNEAQ (reference sequence). Trimming took 2 bases from V and 9 from J; bases not matched to a gene: 3. The CDR3 runs to 12 residues. The CDR3 nucleotides read TGTGCCAGCAGCTTAATGGGAGGGCCCCAGTACTTC. Translating gives CASSLMGGPQYF.

This chain connects TRBV10-2 to TRBJ2-1, with D hard to call. Per the germline V gene, CDR1 is WSHSY and CDR2 is SAAADI. The V end was cut by 2 bases, the J end by 8 bases, with 13 bases between. The length of the CDR3 is 14 residues. Here the CDR3 DNA reads TGCGCCAGCAGTGAGACACTACGTGGCGATGAGCAGTTCTTC. Translated, it gives CASSETLRGDEQFF.

This clone appeared once. The chain links TRBV6-6 to TRBJ1-2; D ambiguous. Germline CDR1 is MNHNY and CDR2 is SVGAGI (reference sequence). V was shortened by 6 bases and J by 3 bases, with 14 bases between the two germline ends. This CDR3 comprises 14 residues. The CDR3 DNA sequence: TGTGCCAGCAGAATACAGCGGGTAGACTATGGCTACACCTTC. Amino acids: CASRIQRVDYGYTF.

The rearrangement joins TRBV6-5 to TRBJ1-3, with D possibly TRBD1 on 6 matching bases. CDR3 length: 14 amino acids. V was clipped by 6 bases and J by 4 bases, with 13 bases between them. Germline V gene lookup returns CDR1 MNHEY and CDR2 SVGAGI. The CDR3 DNA is TGTGCCAGCAGCTACAGGGAGGCGGGAAACACCATATATTTT. It is translated as CASSYREAGNTIYF.

The chain carries TRBV18 and TRBJ2-3, with D possibly matching TRBD2 (6 bases). Trimming removed 8 bases from V and 5 bases from J, with 8 bases in between. The V gene's germline CDR1 is KGHSH and CDR2 LQKENI. CDR3 length equals 11 residues. The CDR3 region is CASAGKDTQYF. The DNA of the CDR3 is TGTGCCAGCGCGGGGAAAGATACGCAGTATTTT.

The rearrangement uses TRBV5-4 and TRBJ2-3; D call uncertain. CDR1 SGHNT and CDR2 YYREEE come from the germline V gene (reference sequence). V lost 7 bases and J lost 4, with 13 bases in between. This CDR3 is built from 13 residues. CDR3 sequence: CASLQVGADTQYF. The CDR3, as DNA: TGTGCCAGCCTGCAGGTTGGCGCAGATACGCAGTATTTT.

This clone was detected only once. This chain links TRBV19 with TRBJ1-6; TRBD1 agrees at 8 bases. Trimming removed 1 base from V and 7 bases from J; junction bases left unmatched: 6. The V gene's germline CDR1 is LNHDA and CDR2 SQIVND (reference sequence). The CDR3 extends over 16 amino acids. The CDR3 DNA sequence: TGTGCCAGTAGTATAGGGCAGGGGGCCCAGAATTCACCCCTCCACTTT. Protein product: CASSIGQGAQNSPLHF.

This chain uses TRBV19 with TRBJ1-3; 8 bases match TRBD1. The germline CDR1 and CDR2 sequences are LNHDA and SQIVND (reference sequence). J was trimmed by 0 bases and V by 6 bases; bases with no gene match: 13. The length of the CDR3 is 18 residues. CDR3 protein: CASSRSSDRASSGNTIYF. CDR3 nucleotides: TGTGCCAGTAGCCGATCCTCGGACAGGGCAAGCTCTGGAAACACCATATATTTT.

The chain links TRBV6-6 to TRBJ2-2, with a tentative D call TRBD2 (5 bases). CDR1 and CDR2 (germline): MNHNY, SVGAGI (reference sequence). Trimming left V 8 bases short and J 0 bases short, with 13 bases between. The CDR3 spans 15 residues. CDR3 amino acids: CASRATGTNTGELFF. CDR3 bases: TGTGCCAGCCGAGCGACCGGGACGAACACCGGGGAGCTGTTTTTT.

The J gene is TRBJ2-6, the V gene TRBV6-2 or TRBV6-3; D unclear. Germline V gene lookup returns CDR1 MNHEY and CDR2 SVGEGT. The ends were cut back, 6 bases at V and 0 bases at J, with 9 bases in the middle. The CDR3 consists of 15 residues. The CDR3 protein is CASSLSLSGANVLTF. The CDR3 DNA follows: TGTGCCAGCAGCCTATCCCTCTCTGGGGCCAACGTCCTGACTTTC.